This TCR beta chain appears in the sequencing data of a study of T cell changes during pregnancy in multiple sclerosis. This CDR3 spans 15 amino acids. With V trimmed by 4 bases and J by 1 base, 7 bases remained unmatched. CDR1 and CDR2 (germline): SGHVS, FNYEAQ. Profiling relied on immunoSEQ multiplex PCR, and the TCRdb table lists in-frame clones only, not all of them. The table shows around 96,000 clones, with approximately 92% occurring only once. The chain is built from TRBV7-6 and TRBJ2-7, with TRBD1 matching over 7 bases. Sequencing used peripheral blood, obtained in the first trimester of pregnancy. This clonotype was sampled from a female donor with multiple sclerosis, enrolled in a pregnancy study. CDR3 sequence: CASSSSGTASYEQYF. In DNA, the CDR3 is TGTGCCAGCAGCTCTTCCGGGACAGCTTCCTACGAGCAGTACTTC.